The 16 T cell receptor beta chains below were found in one sample sequenced in a study of cytomegalovirus exposure and HLA in healthy donors. Assay used: immunoSEQ multiplex PCR; TCRdb lists only in-frame clones, some missing. The data show 55,000 to 70,000 clones, with around 93% seen just once and about 3% held by the top ten. Sequenced material: PBMCs. These receptors came from a man in his late teens or twenties in good health and CMV-seronegative.

The genes are TRBV15 and TRBJ1-5; TRBD1 matches at 8 bases. Per germline, CDR1 LNHNV and CDR2 YYDKDF (reference sequence). The CDR3 is 15 amino acids. The J segment lost 4 bases and the V segment lost 4 bases, leaving 6 bases of the junction unmatched. Here the CDR3 reads CATSKRQGPNQPQHF. The CDR3 DNA sequence: TGTGCCACCAGCAAAAGACAGGGGCCTAATCAGCCCCAGCATTTT.

V and J are TRBV28 and TRBJ1-3; D gene unclear. The V and J ends lost 8 bases and 0 bases respectively, with 8 bases between them. CDR1 is MDHEN, CDR2 SYDVKM, per germline. The CDR3 covers 13 residues. The CDR3 bases are TGTGCCAGCTCCTCGAGCTCTGGAAACACCATATATTTT. Residues: CASSSSSGNTIYF.

The chain joins TRBV30 to TRBJ2-1; 10 bases match TRBD2. This CDR3 region has 14 residues. V trimming: 2 bases; J trimming: 7 bases; junction bases outside the gene matches: 5. CDR1 GTSNPN and CDR2 SVGIG come from the germline V gene (reference sequence). The CDR3 loop is CAWSRGLALNEQFF. CDR3 in DNA: TGTGCCTGGAGTAGGGGACTAGCGTTAAATGAGCAGTTCTTC.

V usage is TRBV7-2 and J usage is TRBJ2-3; D remains ambiguous. V was trimmed by 8 bases and J by 3 bases, leaving 6 bases between them. This CDR3 is built from 11 residues. Germline values: CDR1 SGHTA, CDR2 FQGNSA. CDR3 sequence (DNA): TGTGCCAGCGGGCGAACAGATACGCAGTATTTT. Its translation is CASGRTDTQYF.

The gene calls are TRBV5-1 and TRBJ2-2; TRBD2 matches at 8 bases. The germline CDR1 and CDR2 sequences are SGHRS and YFSETQ. The CDR3 runs to 15 residues. Trimming took 3 bases from V and 6 from J; bases not matched to a gene: 7. The CDR3 sequence is CASSSRGGASGELFF. CDR3 DNA sequence: TGCGCCAGCAGCTCCCGGGGGGGGGCATCCGGGGAGCTGTTTTTT. Drawing the rest from reference TRBV5-1 and TRBJ2-2, the complete variable domain is KAGVTQTPRYLIKTRGQQVTLSCSPISGHRSVSWYQQTPGQGLQFLFEYFSETQRNKGNFPGRFSGRQFSNSRSEMNVSTLELGDSALYLCASSSRGGASGELFFGEGSRLTVL.

This clone came up a few times. The rearrangement links TRBV29-1 to TRBJ1-2; TRBD1 matches at 8 bases. Per germline, CDR1 SQVTM and CDR2 ANQGSEA. The V and J ends lost 3 bases and 7 bases, in that order; junction bases with no gene match: 7. The length of the CDR3 is 13 residues. Written as DNA, the CDR3 is TGCAGCGTTGATATAGGACAGGGACGTGGCTACACCTTC. This codes for CSVDIGQGRGYTF.

Details on this clone: The same CDR3 arises from other DNA sequences in this sample as well. The chain is built from TRBV7-9 and TRBJ2-2; 10 bases line up with TRBD2. The ends lost 5 bases at V and 1 base at J; junction bases unmatched: 4. Germline V lookup: CDR1 SEHNR, CDR2 FQNEAQ (reference sequence). This CDR3 region has 16 residues. The CDR3 DNA reads as TGTGCCAGCAGCCTTAAGCGGGAGGGGAACACCGGGGAGCTGTTTTTT. Amino acids: CASSLKREGNTGELFF.

This chain joins TRBV7-2 and TRBJ1-2; 9 nucleotides align to TRBD1. Germline CDR1 SGHTA, CDR2 FQGNSA. The CDR3 is 17 amino acids. Trimming removed 5 bases from V and 4 bases from J; junction bases left unmatched: 14. The CDR3 coding sequence is TGTGCCAGCAGCGGACCCGGGACAGGGAAAAGGAGCTATGGCTACACCTTC. This sequence encodes CASSGPGTGKRSYGYTF. Supplemented by reference TRBV7-2 and TRBJ1-2, the full variable domain reads GAGVSQSPSNKVTEKGKDVELRCDPISGHTALYWYRQSLGQGLEFLIYFQGNSAPDKSGLPSDRFSAERTGGSVSTLTIQRTQQEDSAVYLCASSGPGTGKRSYGYTFGSGTRLTVV.

This chain uses TRBV6-6 with TRBJ1-5; 7 nucleotides agree with TRBD1. Germline CDR1 is MNHNY and CDR2 is SVGAGI (reference sequence). CDR3 length equals 12 residues. Germline trimming cut 6 bases from V and 11 bases from J; bases unmatched to any gene: 7. CDR3 in amino acids: CASSRDSFAQHF. In DNA form, the CDR3 reads TGTGCCAGCAGCCGGGACAGTTTTGCCCAGCATTTT.

The V gene is TRBV27, the J gene TRBJ2-7; 12 bases align to TRBD2. The junction had 5 bases not matched to a gene; V was cut back by 5 bases and J by 6 bases. CDR1 and CDR2 from the germline V gene are MNHEY and SMNVEV (reference sequence). The CDR3 loop spans 14 amino acids. CDR3 loop: CASSRTSGRLEQYF. CDR3 coding DNA: TGTGCCAGCAGTCGAACTAGCGGGAGGCTCGAGCAGTACTTC.

This chain links TRBV28 with TRBJ1-5, with 10 bases that match TRBD1. The CDR3 spans 18 residues. Germline V gene sequence: CDR1 MDHEN, CDR2 SYDVKM. Unmatched junction bases numbered 18, after V lost 6 bases and J lost 7 bases. This CDR3 reads CASSGWNPGQGIRQPQHF. CDR3 DNA sequence: TGTGCCAGCAGCGGATGGAACCCGGGACAGGGGATCAGACAGCCCCAGCATTTT.

The chain has TRBV7-9 and TRBJ1-2; D is unresolved. The V end was cut by 5 bases, the J end by 11 bases, with 18 bases between. The germline V gene has CDR1 SEHNR and CDR2 FQNEAQ (reference sequence). The CDR3 is made up of 13 amino acids. The CDR3 loop is CASSPREGGFYTF. CDR3 in DNA: TGTGCCAGCAGCCCGCGGGAGGGCGGTTTTTACACCTTC. Complete variable domain (other parts from reference TRBV7-9 and TRBJ1-2): DTGVSQNPRHKITKRGQNVTFRCDPISEHNRLYWYRQTLGQGPEFLTYFQNEAQLEKSRLLSDRFSAERPKGSFSTLEIQRTEQGDSAMYLCASSPREGGFYTFGSGTRLTVV.

The chain couples TRBV6-1 to TRBJ1-2; D is uncertain. CDR1 is MNHNS, CDR2 SASEGT, per germline. There are 14 residues in the CDR3. V was cut by 5 bases and J by 1 base, with 11 bases left in between. The CDR3 nucleotides are TGTGCCAGCAGTACAGCAACAGATAACTATGGCTACACCTTC. It codes for CASSTATDNYGYTF.

The gene calls are TRBV29-1 and TRBJ2-5, with no clear D. Germline CDR1 SQVTM, CDR2 ANQGSEA. This CDR3 spans 12 amino acids. CDR3 in amino acids: CTGVLFGETQYF. CDR3 DNA: TGCACCGGAGTCCTTTTTGGGGAGACCCAGTACTTC.

CDR3 protein: CASSPQGADTQYF. The CDR3 DNA sequence: TGTGCCAGCAGCCCACAGGGAGCAGATACGCAGTATTTT. This chain connects TRBV7-2 to TRBJ2-3; D is perhaps TRBD1 (6 bases). CDR1 is SGHTA, CDR2 FQGNSA, per germline. Between the trimmed V and J ends, which lost 5 bases and 4 bases, there was a span of 10 bases. The CDR3 consists of 13 residues.

The V and J genes are TRBV28 and TRBJ2-1; D perhaps matches TRBD1 (7 bases). Germline V gene sequence: CDR1 MDHEN, CDR2 SYDVKM. V was cut by 7 bases and J by 0 bases, with 13 bases left in between. The CDR3 is made up of 15 amino acids. The CDR3 DNA sequence: TGTGCCAGCACCAGGGGGGAACGCTCCTACAATGAGCAGTTCTTC. It translates to CASTRGERSYNEQFF.